The source of this T cell receptor beta chain is a study of Graves' ophthalmopathy and Graves' hyperthyroidism. Amplifying from RNA transcripts, the study obtained TCR beta CDR3 regions. The authors performed first-round RT-PCR with HTBI primers and then a second-round multiplex PCR. TCRdb processed the multiplex PCR reads anew with MiXCR; each CDR3 protein has one entry. Among hundreds of thousands of distinct CDR3 sequences, about a fifth were seen once, and the ten largest hold roughly 7.4%. Enrolled hyperthyroidism patients had a new diagnosis, a duration under 2 months, and an age of 18 to 65. Physicians reached a diagnosis by relying on clinical symptoms, serum thyroxine, TRAb, thyroid ultrasound and orbital computed tomography. Broader study findings: Stable hyperthyroidism and ophthalmopathy were told apart by a 13-signature model, which achieved roughly 89% sensitivity and almost 82% specificity.

There are a few counts of this clonotype. What it binds is unknown. Trimming took 6 bases from V and 12 from J, leaving 12 bases between them. The CDR3 is 10 amino acids. CDR1 is MNHNS, CDR2 SASEGT, per germline. This chain joins TRBV6-1 and TRBJ2-7; maybe TRBD1 (6 bases). The sequenced sample consisted of peripheral blood. The origin of this receptor is a woman between 18 and 29 years old with stable Graves' hyperthyroidism. Some clones in this sample may be carry-over from other donors' samples. The CDR3 spells CASSQGHPYF. As DNA, the CDR3 is TGTGCCAGCAGCCAGGGACACCCGTACTTC.